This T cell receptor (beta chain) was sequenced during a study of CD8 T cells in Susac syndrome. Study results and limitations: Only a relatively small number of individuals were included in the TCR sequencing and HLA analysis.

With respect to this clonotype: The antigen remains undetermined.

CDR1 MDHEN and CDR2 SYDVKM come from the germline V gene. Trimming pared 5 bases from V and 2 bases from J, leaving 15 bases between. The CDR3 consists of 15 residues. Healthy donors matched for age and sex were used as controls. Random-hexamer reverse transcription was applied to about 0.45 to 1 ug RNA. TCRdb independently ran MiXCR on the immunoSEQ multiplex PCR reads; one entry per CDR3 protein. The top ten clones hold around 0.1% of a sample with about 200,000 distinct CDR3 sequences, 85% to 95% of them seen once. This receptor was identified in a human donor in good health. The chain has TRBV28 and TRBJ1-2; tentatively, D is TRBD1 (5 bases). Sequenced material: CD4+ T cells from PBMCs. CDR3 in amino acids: CASSLGDGTNYGYTF. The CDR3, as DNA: TGTGCCAGCAGTCTCGGGGACGGTACGAACTATGGCTACACCTTC.